Below are 7 T cell receptor beta chains sequenced from a single sample in a study of response to subunit inactivated influenza vaccine. TCRdb redid the calling of the RT-PCR reads with MiXCR, one entry per CDR3 protein. The sample contains about 500,000 distinct CDR3 sequences, about 15% of which appear only once. The input for sequencing was CD4+ T cells sorted from PBMCs, taken 23 months after vaccination. The receptors come from a man aged 45-69 years who received an inactivated influenza vaccine.

In this sample, this clonotype turned up many times. The V and J genes are TRBV5-1 and TRBJ2-6; D unclear. CDR3 length: 16 residues. With 1 base removed from V and 0 bases from J, the gap between germline ends came to 8 bases. Per germline, CDR1 SGHRS and CDR2 YFSETQ. Here the CDR3 DNA reads TGCGCCAGCAGCTTGATTGGGTCCTCTGGGGCCAACGTCCTGACTTTC. It codes for CASSLIGSSGANVLTF.

The chain uses TRBV20-1 and TRBJ1-3, with D hard to call. The ends were cut back, 3 bases at V and 2 bases at J, with 5 bases in the middle. The CDR3 sequence is 12 residues long. Looked up from germline, CDR1 is DFQATT and CDR2 is SNEGSKA (reference sequence). Here the CDR3 reads CSARTPGNTIYF. For the CDR3, the DNA is TGCAGTGCTAGGACTCCTGGAAACACCATATATTTT.

This chain uses TRBV7-9 with TRBJ2-1; 9 nucleotides align to TRBD1. Germline V gives CDR1 SEHNR, CDR2 FQNEAQ (reference sequence). The CDR3 is 15 residues long. J gave up 8 bases and V 0 bases, and 5 bases lay outside the gene matches. As DNA, the CDR3 is TGTGCCAGCAGCTTAGCAGGGACAGGGATGGATGAGCAGTTCTTC. It encodes CASSLAGTGMDEQFF.

The genes are TRBV2 and TRBJ1-1; D perhaps matches TRBD1 (6 bases). Germline CDR1 SNHLY, CDR2 FYNNEI. The germline V and J ends were trimmed by 4 bases and 0 bases, with 9 bases remaining between them. The CDR3 has 14 residues. DNA of the CDR3: TGTGCCAGCAGTGGGGACACGGTGAACACTGAAGCTTTCTTT. Translation gives CASSGDTVNTEAFF.

The chain recombines TRBV15 with TRBJ2-7; TRBD2 agrees at 7 bases. V trimming: 1 base; J trimming: 2 bases; junction bases outside the gene matches: 5. Looked up from germline, CDR1 is LNHNV and CDR2 is YYDKDF (reference sequence). The CDR3 has 15 residues. CDR3 in amino acids: CATSRVGGLAYEQYF. CDR3 nucleotide sequence: TGTGCCACCAGCAGAGTAGGAGGACTAGCCTACGAGCAGTACTTC.

This clonotype was recorded a few times. This chain uses TRBV7-2 with TRBJ1-5, with a tentative D call TRBD1 (6 bases). Per the germline V gene, CDR1 is SGHTA and CDR2 is FQGNSA. CDR3 length: 15 amino acids. Deletions cut 2 bases from V and 3 bases from J, with 11 bases between. The CDR3 DNA is TGTGCCAGCAGCTTAACTACAGGGAACAATCAGCCCCAGCATTTT. This translates into CASSLTTGNNQPQHF. Full variable domain (rest looked up from reference TRBV7-2 and TRBJ1-5): GAGVSQSPSNKVTEKGKDVELRCDPISGHTALYWYRQSLGQGLEFLIYFQGNSAPDKSGLPSDRFSAERTGGSVSTLTIQRTQQEDSAVYLCASSLTTGNNQPQHFGDGTRLSIL.

This clonotype was recorded a few times. The V gene is TRBV10-3, the J gene TRBJ2-2, with D perhaps assigned TRBD1 or TRBD2 (5 bases each). V lost 10 bases to trimming and J lost 1 base, with 16 bases between them. CDR3 length equals 15 residues. CDR1 is ENHRY and CDR2 is SYGVKD in the germline V gene. The CDR3 DNA reads TGTGCCACCAGAAAAGGGACCGAGAACACCGGGGAGCTGTTTTTT. Encoded protein: CATRKGTENTGELFF.